Following are 8 T cell receptor beta chains from one sample sequenced in a study of OX40 agonist ivuxolimab in advanced cancers. Data came from immunoSEQ multiplex PCR; TCRdb stores just in-frame clones and leaves some out. This table has some 40,000 clones, 70% to 80% appearing once. The sequencing used CD4+ or CD8+ T cells sorted from blood, collected in a trial of the OX40 agonist ivuxolimab. The source of these receptors is an adult with an advanced solid tumor such as melanoma, head and neck, liver or kidney cancer.

This clone was counted once. The chain employs TRBV5-1 and TRBJ2-7; weak D call: TRBD2 (6 bases). The CDR3 is 17 residues long. V was trimmed by 4 bases and J by 4 bases, leaving 24 bases between them. Looked up from germline, CDR1 is SGHRS and CDR2 is YFSETQ. The CDR3, as DNA: TGCGCCAGCAGCCAAGGACACCTGGGACTCACGGCGTACGAGCAGTACTTC. It encodes CASSQGHLGLTAYEQYF.

The V call is TRBV2, the J call TRBJ1-6, with D perhaps matching TRBD1 (5 bases). V gave up 7 bases and J gave up 0 bases, with 13 bases separating them. From germline, CDR1 is SNHLY and CDR2 FYNNEI. The CDR3 loop spans 16 amino acids. CDR3 coding DNA: TGTGCCAGCACGGGGCGGATCCTCTCCTATAATTCACCCCTCCACTTT. It specifies CASTGRILSYNSPLHF.

The chain carries TRBV27 and TRBJ2-1; possible D gene TRBD2, 6 bases. CDR3 length equals 14 residues. The V end lost 0 bases, the J end lost 4 bases, and 7 bases lay between the germline ends. Germline V lookup: CDR1 MNHEY, CDR2 SMNVEV (reference sequence). CDR3 nucleotide sequence: TGTGCCAGCAGTTTATCGGAGGGGTACAATGAGCAGTTCTTC. Translated, it gives CASSLSEGYNEQFF.

V and J are TRBV6-5 and TRBJ1-4; D is uncertain. Germline V gene lookup returns CDR1 MNHEY and CDR2 SVGAGI. The length of the CDR3 is 12 residues. V gave up 5 bases and J gave up 7 bases, with 8 bases separating them. This chain's CDR3 is CASSQRSEKLFF. CDR3 nucleotides: TGTGCCAGCAGTCAAAGGAGTGAAAAACTGTTTTTT.

The chain recombines TRBV28 with TRBJ2-7, with 8 bases lining up with TRBD2. The V segment lost 5 bases and the J segment 2 bases; nucleotides outside the gene matches: 11. Per germline, CDR1 MDHEN and CDR2 SYDVKM. CDR3 length: 16 amino acids. In nucleotides, the CDR3 is TGTGCCAGCAGTGTTGGGGGGACTAGTGGGACCTACGAGCAGTACTTC. Translated, it gives CASSVGGTSGTYEQYF.

The chain combines TRBV4-1 with TRBJ2-2; D possibly matches TRBD1 or TRBD2 (5 bases each). Germline CDR1 and CDR2: MGHRA and YSYEKL. The CDR3 runs 17 residues. V lost 0 bases and J lost 5, with 16 bases in between. Written as DNA, the CDR3 is TGCGCCAGCAGCCAAGAAGCACAAGCGGACATGACCGGGGAGCTGTTTTTT. It codes for CASSQEAQADMTGELFF.

The chain couples TRBV9 to TRBJ1-4; D uncertain. The V end was cut by 0 bases, the J end by 4 bases, with 7 bases between. CDR3 length: 14 residues. CDR1 SGDLS and CDR2 YYNGEE come from the germline V gene. The CDR3 bases are TGTGCCAGCAGCGTAGCTGGCATTAATGAAAAACTGTTTTTT. Amino acid sequence: CASSVAGINEKLFF.

The rearrangement joins TRBV10-3 to TRBJ1-6; perhaps TRBD1 as D (6 bases). Germline V gene data show CDR1 as ENHRY and CDR2 as SYGVKD. Trimming shortened V by 2 bases and J by 6 bases, and 17 bases separated the two germline ends. The CDR3 loop spans 17 amino acids. The CDR3 DNA sequence: TGTGCCATCAGTGAGAACCAGGGGATCGGGAGTAATTCACCCCTCCACTTT. It specifies CAISENQGIGSNSPLHF.